This is a list of T cell receptor beta chains from one sample in a study of OX40 agonist ivuxolimab in advanced cancers. Profiled with immunoSEQ multiplex PCR; TCRdb holds only in-frame clones, not every one. The table records 50,000 to 65,000 clones, 88% of them present only once. The specimen was CD4+ or CD8+ T cells sorted from blood, collected in a trial of the OX40 agonist ivuxolimab. All receptors derive from an adult with an advanced solid tumor such as melanoma, head and neck, liver or kidney cancer. Each CDR3 is given with its conserved first and last residue. The D gene is left open where the match is weak. Some rows mark clone size as missing; the rest say once, few, many or name a class of expanded clone.

D,J,size,V,DNA,CDR3
TRBD1,TRBJ2-1,few,TRBV29-1,TGCAGCGTTGAGAAGGGACAGAAACAAAATGAGCAGTTCTTC,CSVEKGQKQNEQFF
TRBD1,TRBJ2-7,.,TRBV5-1,TGCGCCAGCAGCGTAAACACCGGGACAGGGATATACGAGCAGTACTTC,CASSVNTGTGIYEQYF
.,TRBJ1-5,.,TRBV19,TGTGCCAGTACCATGAGGGAATGGGGGGCGATCAATCAGCCCCAGCATTTT,CASTMREWGAINQPQHF
.,TRBJ1-5,.,TRBV27,TGTGCCACCGGGGTGGGTCAGGGCAATCAGCCCCAGCATTTT,CATGVGQGNQPQHF
TRBD1,TRBJ1-5,once,TRBV5-1,TGCGCCAGCAGCTTGGGAACTCTACAGGGGAGAGAGGGACAGCATTTT,CASSLGTLQGREGQHF
.,TRBJ2-1,.,TRBV18,TGTGCCAGCTCACTCCCCAGGCAGGGCAATGAGCAGTTCTTC,CASSLPRQGNEQFF
.,TRBJ2-6,.,TRBV6-5,TGTGCCAGCAGCCGAGACGGCTCTGGGGCCAACGTCCTGACTTTC,CASSRDGSGANVLTF
TRBD2,TRBJ2-7,few,TRBV6-5,TGTGCCAGCAGTTCGGGGACTAGCGGCTCCTACGAGCAGTACTTC,CASSSGTSGSYEQYF
.,TRBJ1-5,.,TRBV6-1,TGTGCCAGCAGCCCATGGGAGGACAGCAATCAGCCCCAGCATTTT,CASSPWEDSNQPQHF
TRBD1,TRBJ2-2,.,TRBV10-3,TGTGCCATCAGTGAGTCGAAAGGGACAGGGATCGGGGAGCTGTTTTTT,CAISESKGTGIGELFF
.,TRBJ2-7,.,TRBV6-1,TGTGCCAGCAGTGAAGGACAGCCCCACTACGAGCAGTACTTC,CASSEGQPHYEQYF
.,TRBJ2-2,.,TRBV5-6,TGTGCCAGCAGCTTGGATGGACAGAACACCGGGGAGCTGTTTTTT,CASSLDGQNTGELFF
.,TRBJ2-1,.,TRBV2,TGTGCCGGGGGTGGGAACAATGAGCAGTTCTTC,CAGGGNNEQFF
.,TRBJ2-7,once,TRBV27,TGTGCCAGCAGTTTGAAAGGTGTATACGAGCAGTACTTC,CASSLKGVYEQYF
.,TRBJ1-5,.,TRBV30,TGTGCCTGGAGTGTAGGGACTAGCAATCAGCCCCAGCATTTT,CAWSVGTSNQPQHF
TRBD1,TRBJ1-3,.,TRBV5-4,TGTGCCAGCAGCTCCGCCGGGACAGCCGGAAACACCATATATTTT,CASSSAGTAGNTIYF
.,TRBJ1-4,once,TRBV7-2,TGTGCCAGCAGCTTAGGGGGTGCGCGAGAAAAACTGTTTTTT,CASSLGGAREKLFF
TRBD2,TRBJ2-4,.,TRBV10-2,TGCGCCAGCAGTGAGCCGGTCTCGGTAGCGGGGTTCAAAAACATTCAGTACTTC,CASSEPVSVAGFKNIQYF
TRBD1,TRBJ1-2,.,TRBV7-2,TGTGCCAGCAGCCCTCAGACAGGGGGCTATGGCTACACCTTC,CASSPQTGGYGYTF
TRBD1,TRBJ2-3,.,TRBV11-3,TGTGCCAGCAGCGAGCCGGGACAGGGGCAAGATACGCAGTATTTT,CASSEPGQGQDTQYF
TRBD1,TRBJ2-2,.,TRBV2,TGTGCCAGCACAGCAGGGGGTGCGAACACCGGGGAGCTGTTTTTT,CASTAGGANTGELFF
TRBD2,TRBJ2-7,once,TRBV19,TGTGCCAGTAGTATAAGAGCGGGGGGAGCCTCCTACGAGCAGTACTTC,CASSIRAGGASYEQYF
.,TRBJ1-3,.,TRBV12-2,TGTGCAAGTCGCTCAGACAGGGGGTCTGGAAACACCATATATTTT,CASRSDRGSGNTIYF
.,TRBJ2-5,.,TRBV15,TGTGCCACCAGCAGAGGGTTGGGTTCAGAGACCCAGTACTTC,CATSRGLGSETQYF
TRBD1,TRBJ2-2,.,TRBV5-6,TGTGCCAGCAGCGACGAGGAGGCAGGGGGCTGGACCGGGGAGCTGTTTTTT,CASSDEEAGGWTGELFF
TRBD1,TRBJ2-7,.,TRBV5-1,TGCGCCAGCAGCTCTCAAGGACAGGGGGAGGCGCGGTACGAGCAGTACTTC,CASSSQGQGEARYEQYF
.,TRBJ2-2,few,TRBV12-2,TGTGCCAGCAGCCCAACACGGGTTAACACCGGGGAGCTGTTTTTT,CASSPTRVNTGELFF
.,TRBJ1-1,once,TRBV18,TGTGCCAGCTCACCAGACACTGAAGCTTTCTTT,CASSPDTEAFF
.,TRBJ2-3,.,TRBV18,TGTGCCAGCTCACCAACGGGAGTCACTAGCACAGATACGCAGTATTTT,CASSPTGVTSTDTQYF
TRBD1,TRBJ1-5,.,TRBV9,TGTGCCAGCAGCCCCGGGACAGGGCTCAATCAGCCCCAGCATTTT,CASSPGTGLNQPQHF
.,TRBJ1-6,.,TRBV30,TGTGCCTGGATCCCTGGACAGTTTTTGGGCTCCTATAATTCACCCCTCCACTTT,CAWIPGQFLGSYNSPLHF
.,TRBJ2-2,.,TRBV5-1,TGCGCCAGCAGCAAGGACGGATCGGAGAACACCGGGGAGCTGTTTTTT,CASSKDGSENTGELFF
.,TRBJ2-5,.,TRBV7-9,TGTGCCAGCAGCGCGGGGGCAGGTTCGGAGACCCAGTACTTC,CASSAGAGSETQYF
.,TRBJ2-3,.,TRBV10-3,TGTGCCATCCAGGACAACACAGATACGCAGTATTTT,CAIQDNTDTQYF
.,TRBJ1-2,.,TRBV6-5,TGTGCCAGCAGTTACTATGGCAGTAACTATGGCTACACCTTC,CASSYYGSNYGYTF
.,TRBJ2-2,.,TRBV19,TGTGCCAGTAGGGTCGAATCCACGTGGACCGGGGAGCTGTTTTTT,CASRVESTWTGELFF
TRBD1,TRBJ1-1,.,TRBV4-3,TGCGCCAGCAGCCTATACGACAGGGGGAACACTGAAGCTTTCTTT,CASSLYDRGNTEAFF
.,TRBJ1-2,.,TRBV19,TGTGCCAGTAGTGCCGACATCTTCTATGGCTACACCTTC,CASSADIFYGYTF
.,TRBJ1-2,.,TRBV6-5,TGTGCCAGCAGTGGAGAGAGGGAGGGAGACTATGGCTACACCTTC,CASSGEREGDYGYTF
.,TRBJ1-5,.,TRBV10-2,TGCGCCAGCAGGGGTAGAGGGGGACAGCCCCAGCATTTT,CASRGRGGQPQHF
.,TRBJ2-1,.,TRBV18,TGTGCCAGCTCACCGGCACCGGCAGTCTCCAATGAGCAGTTCTTC,CASSPAPAVSNEQFF
.,TRBJ2-7,.,TRBV28,TGTGCCAGCAGTTTCTCGGGGGCGCGAGCCTACGAGCAGTACTTC,CASSFSGARAYEQYF
TRBD1,TRBJ1-2,.,TRBV10-3,TGTGCCATCAGTGAGTCTGGGACAGGGGGCTCAAACTATGGCTACACCTTC,CAISESGTGGSNYGYTF
TRBD2,TRBJ2-1,.,TRBV28,TGTGCCAGCAGTAGGACTAGCCCTTCCTACAATGAGCAGTTCTTC,CASSRTSPSYNEQFF